Listed below are T cell receptor beta chains from one sample, sequenced in a study of shared clonotypes between healthy human individuals. Using immunoSEQ multiplex PCR, the repertoire was profiled, and TCRdb retains in-frame clones only, with some absent. The sample comprises some 2.4 million clones, roughly 93% of which are singletons, and around 0.37% rests with the top ten. The material sequenced was naive CD4+ T cells from PBMCs. Receptors originate from a man aged 18 to 30 in good health. Some clones in this sample may be carry-over from other donors' samples. CDR3s include the opening cysteine and the closing phenylalanine or tryptophan. Fields, in order: V gene, J gene, D gene, clone size, CDR3 protein, CDR3 DNA. D genes are given only for firm matches. A row's size may be missing; if present it is once, few, many or a size class.

TRBV28,TRBJ2-5,TRBD1,.,CASSLTGGQETQYF,TGTGCCAGCAGCCTTACAGGGGGCCAAGAGACCCAGTACTTC
TRBV28,TRBJ2-7,TRBD1,.,CASSFQGAGSYEQYF,TGTGCCAGCAGTTTTCAGGGGGCTGGGTCCTACGAGCAGTACTTC
TRBV6-6,TRBJ2-7,TRBD2,.,CASRTGRESYEQYF,TGTGCCAGCAGAACCGGGCGGGAGTCATACGAGCAGTACTTC
TRBV23-1,TRBJ1-4,TRBD1,.,CASSPRTGIATNEKLFF,TGCGCCAGCAGTCCTCGGACAGGGATTGCAACTAATGAAAAACTGTTTTTT
TRBV27,TRBJ2-7,.,.,CASSPPGRDMAGLSREQYF,TGTGCCAGCAGTCCCCCCGGACGGGATATGGCGGGCCTCTCCCGCGAGCAGTACTTC
TRBV7-2,TRBJ2-7,.,.,CASSYRYEQYF,TGTGCCAGCAGCTACCGCTACGAGCAGTACTTC
TRBV10-3,TRBJ2-7,.,.,CAIRARSEQYF,TGTGCCATCAGAGCAAGAAGCGAGCAGTACTTC
TRBV7-8,TRBJ1-5,.,.,CASSSRRTLHSNQPQHF,TGTGCCAGCAGCTCAAGACGGACCTTACATAGCAATCAGCCCCAGCATTTT
TRBV2,TRBJ1-5,.,.,CASSVRLGQPQHF,TGTGCCAGCAGTGTTCGGCTCGGTCAGCCCCAGCATTTT
TRBV23-1,TRBJ1-1,TRBD1,once,CASSQSVMGQYRLGEAFF,TGCGCCAGCAGTCAATCGGTTATGGGACAGTATCGGTTGGGTGAAGCTTTCTTT
TRBV5-1,TRBJ2-6,.,.,CASSSGYEGANVLTF,TGCGCCAGCAGCTCCGGGTACGAGGGGGCCAACGTCCTGACTTTC
TRBV19,TRBJ1-1,.,.,CASSTGRGRNTEAFF,TGTGCCAGTAGTACAGGGCGCGGCCGGAACACTGAAGCTTTCTTT
TRBV9,TRBJ2-7,TRBD2,few,CASSPRTSGAYEQYF,TGTGCCAGCAGCCCACGGACTAGCGGGGCCTACGAGCAGTACTTC
TRBV28,TRBJ1-1,TRBD1,.,CASSRDSLNTEAFF,TGTGCCAGCAGTAGGGACAGCCTTAACACTGAAGCTTTCTTT
TRBV30,TRBJ2-2,.,few,CAWDRGSGELFF,TGTGCCTGGGACCGGGGCTCCGGGGAGCTGTTTTTT
TRBV5-1,TRBJ2-2,TRBD2,.,CASSPVADLAVMTGELFF,TGCGCCAGCAGCCCGGTGGCCGATCTAGCGGTAATGACCGGGGAGCTGTTTTTT
TRBV30,TRBJ2-7,.,.,CAWSSGDGAEQYF,TGTGCCTGGAGTTCGGGGGATGGTGCCGAGCAGTACTTC
TRBV28,TRBJ2-2,.,once,CASGSAGELFF,TGTGCCAGCGGGTCGGCCGGGGAGCTGTTTTTT
TRBV29-1,TRBJ1-2,.,few,CSVDRAYGYTF,TGCAGCGTTGACAGGGCATATGGCTACACCTTC
TRBV2,TRBJ1-1,.,few,CASSPGVTEAFF,TGTGCCAGCAGTCCCGGGGTGACTGAAGCTTTCTTT
TRBV10-3,TRBJ2-7,TRBD2,.,CAITPLAAGQGEQYF,TGTGCCATCACCCCACTAGCGGCAGGTCAGGGGGAGCAGTACTTC
TRBV25-1,TRBJ2-2,TRBD1,.,CASSETRQGTGELFF,TGTGCCAGCAGTGAAACGCGACAGGGGACCGGGGAGCTGTTTTTT
TRBV5-1,TRBJ2-7,.,.,CASSLYSDRNYEQYF,TGCGCCAGCAGCTTGTATTCGGATCGCAACTACGAGCAGTACTTC
TRBV20-1,TRBJ2-7,.,.,CSARAPYEQYF,TGCAGTGCGCGGGCACCCTACGAGCAGTACTTC
TRBV28,TRBJ1-5,.,.,CASSLPGASNQPQHF,TGTGCCAGCAGTTTACCCGGGGCGAGCAATCAGCCCCAGCATTTT
TRBV25-1,TRBJ1-2,.,.,CASSELRRNYGYTF,TGTGCCAGCAGTGAATTGAGAAGGAACTATGGCTACACCTTC
TRBV5-6,TRBJ2-2,.,.,CASSLAPTETGELFF,TGTGCCAGCAGCTTGGCTCCGACAGAAACCGGGGAGCTGTTTTTT
TRBV5-1,TRBJ2-7,.,.,CASSSGGYEQYF,TGCGCCAGCAGCTCCGGAGGTTACGAGCAGTACTTC
TRBV5-5,TRBJ2-1,.,.,CASSLSPVEGVEQFF,TGTGCCAGCAGCTTGTCTCCAGTCGAGGGGGTTGAGCAGTTCTTC
TRBV6-5,TRBJ2-7,.,.,CASKPSVEQYF,TGTGCCAGCAAACCTTCGGTGGAGCAGTACTTC
TRBV28,TRBJ2-1,.,.,CASRLGGRGPEYNEQFF,TGTGCCAGCAGGCTAGGAGGTCGGGGACCCGAGTACAATGAGCAGTTCTTC
TRBV2,TRBJ2-1,TRBD2,.,CASRLPLAGVYNEQFF,TGTGCCAGCAGACTTCCTCTAGCGGGGGTCTACAATGAGCAGTTCTTC
TRBV28,TRBJ2-7,TRBD2,.,CASSSPLAGGPYEQYF,TGTGCCAGCAGTTCCCCTCTTGCGGGAGGGCCCTACGAGCAGTACTTC
TRBV28,TRBJ1-5,TRBD1,.,CASSLWSSGTGSNQPQHF,TGTGCCAGCAGTTTATGGTCCTCGGGGACAGGAAGCAATCAGCCCCAGCATTTT
TRBV7-2,TRBJ2-7,TRBD2,.,CASSLGLAGNYEQYF,TGTGCCAGCAGCTTAGGACTAGCGGGGAACTACGAGCAGTACTTC
TRBV7-8,TRBJ2-3,.,.,CASSLVGSVIDTQYF,TGTGCCAGCAGCTTAGTTGGGAGTGTGATCGATACGCAGTATTTT
TRBV7-3,TRBJ2-7,TRBD2,.,CASSFGGSSTLIHYEQYF,TGTGCCAGCAGCTTTGGCGGGAGTAGTACATTAATTCACTACGAGCAGTACTTC
TRBV7-2,TRBJ1-5,.,.,CASSYRLNQPQHF,TGTGCCAGCAGCTACAGGTTGAATCAGCCCCAGCATTTT
TRBV5-4,TRBJ2-1,TRBD1,.,CASSSQGAKLGEQFF,TGTGCCAGCAGCTCTCAGGGGGCCAAGTTAGGTGAGCAGTTCTTC
TRBV5-1,TRBJ2-2,.,.,CASSLIRNTGELFF,TGCGCCAGCAGCCTAATTAGGAACACCGGGGAGCTGTTTTTT
TRBV27,TRBJ1-1,TRBD1,.,CASSLSGTGDTEAFF,TGTGCCAGCAGTTTATCCGGGACAGGGGATACTGAAGCTTTCTTT
TRBV7-3,TRBJ2-7,.,.,CASSFGDHKIYEQYF,TGTGCCAGCAGCTTTGGGGATCACAAAATCTACGAGCAGTACTTC
TRBV6-1,TRBJ1-5,.,.,CASGSLDNQPQHF,TGTGCCAGCGGAAGTCTCGACAATCAGCCCCAGCATTTT
TRBV19,TRBJ2-1,.,.,CASRIGAGPEGSEQFF,TGTGCCAGTAGAATTGGGGCAGGGCCAGAGGGGAGTGAGCAGTTCTTC
TRBV9,TRBJ2-2,TRBD1,.,CASSRQGDTGELFF,TGTGCCAGCAGTCGACAGGGGGACACCGGGGAGCTGTTTTTT
TRBV9,TRBJ2-1,.,once,CASSDAIGLDEQFF,TGTGCCAGCAGCGACGCCATCGGGTTGGATGAGCAGTTCTTC
TRBV27,TRBJ2-5,.,.,CASSLGAGTIQGRETQYF,TGTGCCAGCAGTCTCGGGGCTGGAACCATCCAAGGAAGGGAGACCCAGTACTTC
TRBV18,TRBJ1-1,.,.,CASSVLDKGTEAFF,TGTGCCAGCTCAGTTCTTGACAAGGGGACTGAAGCTTTCTTT
TRBV28,TRBJ1-1,.,.,CASVQNTEAFF,TGTGCCAGCGTACAAAACACTGAAGCTTTCTTT
TRBV4-1,TRBJ1-5,.,.,CASSQPPGDQPQHF,TGCGCCAGCAGCCAGCCCCCAGGAGATCAGCCCCAGCATTTT
TRBV28,TRBJ1-1,.,.,CASWGNTEAFF,TGTGCCTCATGGGGGAACACTGAAGCTTTCTTT
TRBV10-3,TRBJ2-7,.,.,CAISESPLAPYEQYF,TGTGCCATCAGTGAGTCCCCCCTTGCTCCCTACGAGCAGTACTTC
TRBV18,TRBJ1-3,TRBD1,.,CASSSSGQENTIYF,TGTGCCAGCTCATCATCCGGACAGGAAAACACCATATATTTT